Listed below are T cell receptor beta chains from one sample, sequenced in a study of cytotoxic CD8 clonotypes in ibrutinib-treated CLL. TCRdb keeps only in-frame clones here, not all; method: immunoSEQ multiplex PCR. This table holds 200,000 or so clones, 70% found once. Sequencing used PBMCs, obtained after 12 months of ibrutinib treatment. These TCRs come from a human donor with chronic lymphocytic leukemia. Each CDR3 is given with its conserved first and last residue. A D gene is named only where the DNA matches it firmly. Size is omitted from some rows. Given values are once, few, many or a class for expanded clones.

v_call	d_call	j_call	clone_size	cdr3_aa	cdr3_nt
TRBV6-5	TRBD1	TRBJ1-1	NA	CASSSGRGRGEAFF	TGTGCCAGCAGTTCCGGCAGGGGGCGCGGTGAAGCTTTCTTT
TRBV27	TRBD2	TRBJ2-2	few	CASRTDGRAAGELFF	TGTGCCAGCAGAACCGACGGGAGGGCCGCCGGGGAGCTGTTTTTT
TRBV6-6	NA	TRBJ1-2	NA	CASSSQMGLTYGYTF	TGTGCCAGCAGTTCCCAAATGGGTTTGACTTATGGCTACACCTTC
TRBV19	NA	TRBJ1-4	NA	CASSMDGANEKLFF	TGTGCCAGTAGTATGGATGGGGCTAATGAAAAACTGTTTTTT
TRBV9	NA	TRBJ1-1	NA	CASSLYAGNTEAFF	TGTGCCAGCAGCCTCTACGCCGGGAACACTGAAGCTTTCTTT
TRBV4-3	NA	TRBJ2-7	few	CASSQGGASDYEQYF	TGCGCCAGCAGCCAAGGGGGGGCTAGCGACTACGAGCAGTACTTC
TRBV29-1	NA	TRBJ2-1	NA	CSVDELEGFYEQFF	TGCAGCGTTGATGAACTAGAGGGTTTCTATGAGCAGTTCTTC
TRBV28	TRBD1	TRBJ2-7	once	CATEQGLAYEQYF	TGTGCCACCGAACAGGGGCTTGCCTACGAGCAGTACTTC
TRBV6-5	NA	TRBJ1-3	NA	CASSYSGLNSGNTIYF	TGTGCCAGCAGTTACTCAGGACTAAACTCTGGAAACACCATATATTTT
TRBV5-1	NA	TRBJ2-7	NA	CASSFTPGGVAYEQYF	TGCGCCAGCAGCTTCACCCCCGGAGGGGTCGCCTACGAGCAGTACTTC
TRBV9	NA	TRBJ1-5	NA	CASSVGFLNQPQHF	TGTGCCAGCAGCGTAGGCTTTCTCAATCAGCCCCAGCATTTT
TRBV7-2	NA	TRBJ2-1	NA	CASSLAGGVTRGNEQFF	TGTGCCAGCAGCTTAGCGGGCGGAGTCACTAGAGGGAATGAGCAGTTCTTC
TRBV7-6	NA	TRBJ1-5	NA	CASSSGTRSNSNQPQHF	TGTGCCAGCAGCTCCGGGACACGGTCGAATAGCAATCAGCCCCAGCATTTT
TRBV7-6	NA	TRBJ2-5	NA	CASSRRLGETQYF	TGTGCCAGCAGCCGGAGACTCGGAGAGACCCAGTACTTC
TRBV2	NA	TRBJ1-2	few	CASSETGRGPTGGYTF	TGTGCCAGCAGTGAAACGGGCCGGGGACCCACGGGTGGCTACACCTTC
TRBV29-1	TRBD2	TRBJ2-6	NA	CSVGGTNSGANVLTF	TGCAGCGTTGGCGGGACTAACTCTGGGGCCAACGTCCTGACTTTC
TRBV6-6	NA	TRBJ1-1	NA	CASSTDSLSEAFF	TGTGCCAGCAGTACGGACAGTCTTTCTGAAGCTTTCTTT
TRBV7-9	TRBD1	TRBJ1-2	NA	CASSFQAGGIGYTF	TGTGCCAGCAGCTTCCAAGCAGGGGGCATTGGCTACACCTTC
TRBV5-4	NA	TRBJ2-1	NA	CASRNRDSYNEQFF	TGTGCCAGCAGAAACCGGGACTCCTACAATGAGCAGTTCTTC
TRBV7-9	TRBD1	TRBJ1-5	few	CASSDRGRQPQHF	TGTGCCAGCAGCGACAGGGGGCGTCAGCCCCAGCATTTT
TRBV6-1	NA	TRBJ2-5	once	CAATRWGASGETQYF	TGTGCCGCAACCCGCTGGGGGGCATCAGGAGAGACCCAGTACTTC
TRBV28	NA	TRBJ1-5	NA	CASTSGSLYQPQHF	TGTGCCAGCACTTCTGGGTCGCTATATCAGCCCCAGCATTTT
TRBV30	TRBD2	TRBJ2-7	NA	CAWSSSGRLYEQYF	TGTGCCTGGAGTTCTAGCGGGAGGCTCTACGAGCAGTACTTC
TRBV12-5	NA	TRBJ2-3	few	CASGQSVPSTDTQYF	TGTGCTAGTGGTCAGAGTGTTCCTAGCACAGATACGCAGTATTTT
TRBV9	NA	TRBJ2-7	NA	CASSETGAYEQYF	TGTGCCAGCAGCGAGACGGGCGCCTACGAGCAGTACTTC
TRBV7-8	NA	TRBJ1-1	NA	CASSLASGADTEAFF	TGTGCCAGCAGCTTAGCGTCGGGGGCAGACACTGAAGCTTTCTTT
TRBV27	NA	TRBJ2-2	NA	CASSLERGSTGELFF	TGTGCCAGCAGTTTGGAAAGGGGGTCGACCGGGGAGCTGTTTTTT
TRBV27	NA	TRBJ1-3	once	CASSLTGNSGNTIYF	TGTGCCAGCAGTTTAACAGGAAACTCTGGAAACACCATATATTTT
TRBV5-1	TRBD1	TRBJ2-2	NA	CASSLMTGGGTGELFF	TGCGCCAGCAGCTTAATGACAGGGGGAGGCACCGGGGAGCTGTTTTTT